This TCR beta chain was captured by sequencing in a study of T cells after yellow fever vaccination (dated by TCRdb to between 2018 and 2020). As for the study more broadly: Libraries from fractions with low cell numbers were prepared with the SMART-Seq v4 Ultra Low Input RNA kit. Bulk TCR alpha and beta repertoires were sequenced longitudinally to track T-cell clones before and after primary and booster YFV17D yellow fever vaccination. Two healthy male donors, one aged 18 to 30 and one aged 30 to 40 years, made up the cohort. Blood was collected at multiple timepoints before and after primary and secondary immunization, and bulk PBMC replicates and cell subsets were isolated. What the work shows at the level of the full study, not this receptor alone: Computational filtering was required because FACS-sorted repertoires could contain abundant contaminating clonotypes from the bulk population. The secondary T-cell response was found to be weaker but faster than the primary response, with a peak reached on day 5 rather than on day 15. After the booster, most clones that had expanded after primary vaccination were detected again (approximately 96% of CD4 and around nine tenths of CD8), suggesting broad maintenance of memory. A small fraction of clonotypes appeared in both the CD4 and CD8 compartments, likely as a result of convergent recombination. Because the study included only a couple of donors, the extent to which the findings can be generalized is limited.

TCR cDNA was synthesized by 5'RACE template switching, which introduced a universal primer site and unique molecular identifiers. cDNA synthesis was primed from both the TCR alpha and TCR beta constant segments. Libraries were amplified in two PCR steps, with sample barcodes and sequencing adapters added in the second step. Sequencing of libraries was performed on Illumina HiSeq 2500 (2x100 bp) or NovaSeq (2x150 bp). Per the original workflow: MIGEC was used to demultiplex reads and collapse the reads into UMI consensus sequences, and MiXCR was used for V(D)J alignment. Vaccine-responding clonotypes were identified with edgeR using replicate PBMC samples, with FDR below 0.01 and a log2 fold change above 5 up to day 15 being required. Each bulk clonotype received a CD4 or CD8 identity based on whether the sequenced CD4 or CD8 repertoire contained that clonotype at higher abundance. The public sequencing data were trimmed at Q25 with fastp and processed into clonotypes with MiXCR by TCRdb, which kept only in-frame beta chains. Every distinct CDR3 protein forms one entry, paired with its most common genes and DNA. The authors' filters were not applied to this entry. This sample lists 70,000 or so distinct CDR3 sequences; 7.3% were detected once. The top ten clones comprise approximately 30% of the sample.

This clonotype was recorded many times. Which antigen it targets is not known. Per-base qualities were not stored, and no clone one base away is much larger. CDR1 SGHTA and CDR2 FQGNSA were looked up in the germline V gene. V is cut by 1 base and J by 9 bases, and the space between the germline ends is 7 bases. Taken from cysteine to phenylalanine, the CDR3 has 12 residues. Only the CDR3 part of the read is kept: 36 bases, read in frame from the first base. Per the publication, the treatment or condition label means: live attenuated yellow fever vaccine strain. A standard Ficoll-Paque protocol was used to isolate PBMCs from peripheral blood. CD4 and CD8 T-cell fractions were isolated with Dynabeads CD4 and CD8 positive selection kits. RNA was extracted with TriZol from bulk PBMCs, CD4 and CD8 fractions, and dextramer-positive and dextramer-negative fractions.

Sequenced here: CD8+ T cells sorted from PBMCs, sampled less than 11 days after the first yellow fever vaccination. The sequence links TRBV7-2 to TRBJ2-1, with no confident D gene call. The source of this sequence is a man between 18 and 35 years old who received the YFV17D yellow fever vaccine. The CDR3 sequence is CASSLVRPEQFF. The DNA is as follows: TGTGCCAGCAGCTTAGTGCGGCCTGAGCAGTTCTTC.